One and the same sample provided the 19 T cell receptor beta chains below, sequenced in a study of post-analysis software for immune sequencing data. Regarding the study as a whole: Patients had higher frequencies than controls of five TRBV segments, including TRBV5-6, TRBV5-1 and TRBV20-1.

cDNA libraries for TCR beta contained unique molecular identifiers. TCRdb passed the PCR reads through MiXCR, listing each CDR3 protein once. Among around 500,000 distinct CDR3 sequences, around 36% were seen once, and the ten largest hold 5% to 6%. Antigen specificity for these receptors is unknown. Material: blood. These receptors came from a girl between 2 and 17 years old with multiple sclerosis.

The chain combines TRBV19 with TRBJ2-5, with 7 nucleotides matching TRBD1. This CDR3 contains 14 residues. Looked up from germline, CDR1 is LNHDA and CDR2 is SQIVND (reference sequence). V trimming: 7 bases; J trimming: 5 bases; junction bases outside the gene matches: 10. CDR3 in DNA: TGTGCCAGTACCACGACAGGGTCAGACGAGACCCAGTACTTC. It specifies CASTTTGSDETQYF.

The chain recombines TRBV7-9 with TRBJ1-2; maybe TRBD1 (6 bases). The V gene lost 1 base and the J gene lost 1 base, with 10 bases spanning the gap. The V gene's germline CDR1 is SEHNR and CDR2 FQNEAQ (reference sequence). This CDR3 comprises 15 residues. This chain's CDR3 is CASSLGTGINYGYTF. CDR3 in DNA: TGTGCCAGCAGCTTAGGCACAGGGATTAACTATGGCTACACCTTC.

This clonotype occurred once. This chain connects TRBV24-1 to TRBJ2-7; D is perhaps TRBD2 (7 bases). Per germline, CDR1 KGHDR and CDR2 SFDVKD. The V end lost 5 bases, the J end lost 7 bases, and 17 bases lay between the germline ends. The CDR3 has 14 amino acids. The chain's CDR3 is CATSVGGGYNEQYF. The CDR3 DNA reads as TGTGCCACCAGTGTGGGCGGGGGCTACAATGAGCAGTACTTC.

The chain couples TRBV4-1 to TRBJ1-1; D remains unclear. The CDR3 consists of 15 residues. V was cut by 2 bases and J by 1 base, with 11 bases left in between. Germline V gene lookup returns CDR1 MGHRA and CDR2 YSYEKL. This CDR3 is CASSQKETQNTEAFF. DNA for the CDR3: TGCGCCAGCAGCCAAAAGGAGACACAGAACACTGAAGCTTTCTTT.

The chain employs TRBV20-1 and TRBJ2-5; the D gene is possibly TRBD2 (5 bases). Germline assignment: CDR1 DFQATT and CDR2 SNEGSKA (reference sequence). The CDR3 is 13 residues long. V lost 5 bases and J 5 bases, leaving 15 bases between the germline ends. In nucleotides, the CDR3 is TGCAGTGCTTACGATCCCCCGGGGGAGACCCAGTACTTC. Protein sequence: CSAYDPPGETQYF.

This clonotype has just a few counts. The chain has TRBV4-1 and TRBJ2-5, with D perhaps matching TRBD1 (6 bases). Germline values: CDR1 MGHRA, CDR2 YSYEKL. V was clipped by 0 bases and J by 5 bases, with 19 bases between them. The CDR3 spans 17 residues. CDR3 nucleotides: TGCGCCAGCAGCCAAGACCTTGGCCGGACAGTCGATGAGACCCAGTACTTC. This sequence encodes CASSQDLGRTVDETQYF.

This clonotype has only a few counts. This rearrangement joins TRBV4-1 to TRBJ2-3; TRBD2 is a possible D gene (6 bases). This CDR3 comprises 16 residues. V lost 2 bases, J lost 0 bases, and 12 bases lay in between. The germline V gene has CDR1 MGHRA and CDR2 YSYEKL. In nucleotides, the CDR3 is TGCGCCAGCAGCCAACGTAGCGGACCTAGCACAGATACGCAGTATTTT. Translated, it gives CASSQRSGPSTDTQYF.

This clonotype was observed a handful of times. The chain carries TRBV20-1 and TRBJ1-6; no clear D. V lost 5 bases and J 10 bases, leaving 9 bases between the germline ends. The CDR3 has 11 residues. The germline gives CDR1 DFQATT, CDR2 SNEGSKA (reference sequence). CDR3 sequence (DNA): TGCAGTGCTCAGCGTGACTCACCCCTCCACTTT. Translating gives CSAQRDSPLHF.

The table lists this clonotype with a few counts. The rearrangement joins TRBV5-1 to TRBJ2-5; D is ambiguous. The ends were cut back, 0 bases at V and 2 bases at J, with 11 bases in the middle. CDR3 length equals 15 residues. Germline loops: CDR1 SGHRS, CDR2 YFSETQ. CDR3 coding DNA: TGCGCCAGCAGCTTGGTCCCGGAGCCACAAGAGACCCAGTACTTC. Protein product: CASSLVPEPQETQYF.

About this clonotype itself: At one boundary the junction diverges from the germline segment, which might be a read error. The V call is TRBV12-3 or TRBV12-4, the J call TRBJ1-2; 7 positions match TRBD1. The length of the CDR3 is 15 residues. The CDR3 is CTSRKQGSDRYGYTF. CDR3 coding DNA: TGTACCAGTAGGAAACAGGGGTCGGACCGGTATGGCTACACCTTC.

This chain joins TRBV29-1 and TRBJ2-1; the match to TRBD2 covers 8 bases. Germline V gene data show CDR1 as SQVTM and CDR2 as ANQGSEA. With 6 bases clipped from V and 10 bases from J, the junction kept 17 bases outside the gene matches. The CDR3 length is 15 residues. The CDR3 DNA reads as TGCAGCGTGCCTGGGATAGCGGGGTATCAGGGAGAGCAGTTCTTC. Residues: CSVPGIAGYQGEQFF.

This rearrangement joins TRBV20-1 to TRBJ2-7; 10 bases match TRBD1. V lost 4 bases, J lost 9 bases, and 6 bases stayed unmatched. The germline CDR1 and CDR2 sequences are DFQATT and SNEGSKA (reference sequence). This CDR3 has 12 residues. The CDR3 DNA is TGCAGTGCTAAGACAGGGGGCGATTTGCAGTACTTC. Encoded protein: CSAKTGGDLQYF.

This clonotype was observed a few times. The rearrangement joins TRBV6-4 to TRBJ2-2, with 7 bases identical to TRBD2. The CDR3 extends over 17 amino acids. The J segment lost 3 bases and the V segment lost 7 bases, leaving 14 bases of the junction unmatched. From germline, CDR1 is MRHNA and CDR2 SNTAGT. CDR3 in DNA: TGTGCCAGCACCTCCCCGGGGCTAGCGGACTACACCGGGGAGCTGTTTTTT. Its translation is CASTSPGLADYTGELFF.

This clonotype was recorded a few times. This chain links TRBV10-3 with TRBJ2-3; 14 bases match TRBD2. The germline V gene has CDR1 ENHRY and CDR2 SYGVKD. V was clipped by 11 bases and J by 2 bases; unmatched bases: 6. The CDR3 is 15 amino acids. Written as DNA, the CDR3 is TGTGCCGTAAGGACTAGCGGGGGGTTCACAGATACGCAGTATTTT. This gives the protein CAVRTSGGFTDTQYF.

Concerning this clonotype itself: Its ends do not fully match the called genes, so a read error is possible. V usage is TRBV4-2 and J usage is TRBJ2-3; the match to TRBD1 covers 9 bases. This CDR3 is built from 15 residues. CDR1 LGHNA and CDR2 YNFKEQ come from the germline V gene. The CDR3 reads CASSAGDRAADMQYF. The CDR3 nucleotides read TGTGCCAGCAGCGCCGGGGACAGGGCCGCAGATATGCAGTATTTT.

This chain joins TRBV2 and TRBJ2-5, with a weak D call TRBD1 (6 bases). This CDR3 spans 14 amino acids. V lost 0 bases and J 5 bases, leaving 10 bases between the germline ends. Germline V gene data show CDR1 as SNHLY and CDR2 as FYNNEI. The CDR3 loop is CASSEASGAETQYF. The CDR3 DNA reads TGTGCCAGCAGTGAAGCGTCAGGGGCCGAGACCCAGTACTTC.

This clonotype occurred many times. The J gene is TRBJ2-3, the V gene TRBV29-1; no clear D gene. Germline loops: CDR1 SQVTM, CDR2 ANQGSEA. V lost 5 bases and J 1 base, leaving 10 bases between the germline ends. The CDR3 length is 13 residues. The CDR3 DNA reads TGCAGCGTTAATGGGTTACGCACAGATACGCAGTATTTT. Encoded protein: CSVNGLRTDTQYF.

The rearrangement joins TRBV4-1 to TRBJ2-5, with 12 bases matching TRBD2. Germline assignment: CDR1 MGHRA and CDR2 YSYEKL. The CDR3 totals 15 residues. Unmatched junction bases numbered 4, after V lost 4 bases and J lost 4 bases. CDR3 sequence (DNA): TGCGCCAGCAGCCCAGGACTAGCGGGGACAGAGACCCAGTACTTC. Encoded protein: CASSPGLAGTETQYF.

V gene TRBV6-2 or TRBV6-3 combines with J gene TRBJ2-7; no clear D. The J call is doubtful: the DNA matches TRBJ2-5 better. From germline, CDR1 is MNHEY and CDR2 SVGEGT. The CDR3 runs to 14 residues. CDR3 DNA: TGTGCCAGCAGTTTACTTAGGGATGTCGAGACCCAGTACTTC. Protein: CASSLLRDVETQYF.